This is a list of T cell receptor beta chains from one sample in a study of CD8+ T cells in alopecia areata. Some clones are missing from TCRdb's copy, which holds only in-frame ones; the method was immunoSEQ multiplex PCR. The data hold about 120,000 clones, with approximately 52% observed a single time. Source: CD8+ T cells sorted from blood, taken at week 4, from a patient treated with tofacitinib. Source of these receptors: a human donor with alopecia areata. The CDR3 runs from the conserved cysteine through the conserved F or W. A D gene is named only where the DNA matches it firmly. Some rows mark clone size as missing; the rest say once, few, many or name a class of expanded clone.

abundance,d_gene,v_gene,j_gene,CDR3aa,CDR3nt
-,-,TRBV29-1,TRBJ2-7,CSVDASSGEQYF,TGCAGCGTTGACGCTAGTTCTGGGGAGCAGTACTTC
-,TRBD1,TRBV29-1,TRBJ1-2,CSVELSGTGDYGYTF,TGCAGCGTTGAGCTATCCGGGACAGGTGACTATGGCTACACCTTC
-,-,TRBV5-4,TRBJ1-2,CASSLDVIGFNGYTF,TGTGCCAGCAGCTTGGACGTGATCGGGTTCAATGGCTACACCTTC
-,-,TRBV30,TRBJ1-2,CAWSVRSVLGYTF,TGTGCCTGGAGTGTGCGCAGCGTTCTAGGCTACACCTTC
-,-,TRBV27,TRBJ2-2,CASSYGQGRTGELFF,TGTGCCAGCAGTTACGGGCAGGGACGTACCGGGGAGCTGTTTTTT
-,-,TRBV7-9,TRBJ2-1,CASSLGFINEQFF,TGTGCCAGCAGCCTCGGATTCATCAATGAGCAGTTCTTC
-,-,TRBV30,TRBJ2-3,CAWTRTASTDTQYF,TGTGCCTGGACCCGGACAGCGAGCACAGATACGCAGTATTTT
-,TRBD2,TRBV6-1,TRBJ2-3,CASSELADTDTQYF,TGTGCCAGCAGTGAACTAGCGGACACAGATACGCAGTATTTT
-,-,TRBV7-3,TRBJ2-6,CASSLYRDSGANVLTF,TGTGCCAGCAGCTTATACAGGGACTCCGGGGCCAACGTCCTGACTTTC
few,TRBD1,TRBV30,TRBJ1-1,CAWDRGPESTEAFF,TGTGCCTGGGACAGGGGGCCTGAGAGCACTGAAGCTTTCTTT
few,-,TRBV23-1,TRBJ1-5,CASRKPEEPRTHQPQHF,TGCGCCAGCAGGAAGCCGGAAGAACCGCGGACCCATCAGCCCCAGCATTTT
-,-,TRBV5-1,TRBJ2-3,CASSLQGRDTQYF,TGCGCCAGCAGCCTACAGGGGAGGGATACGCAGTATTTT
once,-,TRBV6-5,TRBJ2-2,CASSYWGTGELFF,TGTGCCAGCAGTTACTGGGGTACCGGGGAGCTGTTTTTT
-,-,TRBV19,TRBJ2-4,CASSWEPLAKNIQYF,TGTGCCAGCTCCTGGGAGCCCCTAGCCAAAAACATTCAGTACTTC
-,-,TRBV30,TRBJ2-4,CAWSMTPPKETKNIQYF,TGTGCCTGGAGTATGACCCCCCCAAAGGAAACCAAAAACATTCAGTACTTC
-,-,TRBV27,TRBJ2-7,CASSSTLLGFHEQYF,TGTGCCAGCAGTTCTACACTGTTAGGTTTCCACGAGCAGTACTTC
few,-,TRBV29-1,TRBJ2-7,CSVGADSYEQYF,TGCAGCGTTGGCGCGGACAGCTACGAGCAGTACTTC
-,-,TRBV6-1,TRBJ1-1,CASTLTGENTEAFF,TGTGCCAGCACACTGACGGGAGAGAACACTGAAGCTTTCTTT
few,-,TRBV29-1,TRBJ1-5,CSVWTVDSNQPQHF,TGCAGCGTTTGGACAGTTGATAGCAATCAGCCCCAGCATTTT
-,-,TRBV30,TRBJ1-1,CAWSVRGSGTEAFF,TGTGCCTGGAGTGTGAGGGGGTCAGGCACTGAAGCTTTCTTT
-,-,TRBV29-1,TRBJ2-7,CSVELGEFVRSYEQYF,TGCAGCGTTGAATTAGGAGAGTTCGTTCGCTCCTACGAGCAGTACTTC